The TCR beta chain described here comes from a study of blood T cell repertoires in COVID-19. Study-level information: The United States, Italy and Spain supplied acute and convalescent COVID-19 samples.

Under the authors' procedure: Researchers report that nucleated cell counts were estimated from reference gene primer amplification. The data were produced by immunoSEQ multiplex PCR, yet TCRdb's version contains in-frame clones alone and is incomplete. D and trimming were read from the DNA, whereas the V and J calls and clone size are those reported in that table. The data contain 150,000 to 200,000 clones, approximately 92% of them singletons. V shed 7 bases and J shed 5 bases, with 15 bases lying between them. The CDR3 covers 13 residues. From germline, CDR1 is SQVTM and CDR2 ANQGSEA. The chain uses TRBV29-1 and TRBJ2-1; a possible D gene is TRBD2 (7 bases). This clonotype was obtained from a woman between 50 and 59 years old with acute or convalescent COVID-19. Sample: peripheral blood. The CDR3 protein is CSAEGGEDNEQFF. CDR3 nucleotide sequence: TGCAGCGCCGAGGGGGGGGAAGACAATGAGCAGTTCTTC.